This TCR beta chain comes out of a study of blood T cell repertoires in COVID-19. Turning to the study itself: The samples span acute and convalescent COVID-19 from the United States, Italy and Spain. In each case, the material was cDNA or gDNA derived from T cells, B-cell-depleted T cells, or PBMCs.

Per the study methods: The authors estimated nucleated cell counts from reference gene primer amplification. Profiling relied on immunoSEQ multiplex PCR, and the TCRdb table lists in-frame clones only, not all of them. V and J calls and clone size are those listed in that table; D and trimming were worked out from the DNA. The sample has roughly 260,000 clones, around 87% seen once. The V and J ends lost 5 bases and 5 bases, in that order; junction bases with no gene match: 11. Germline V gives CDR1 KGHSH, CDR2 LQKENI. The CDR3 runs to 15 residues. The receptor was derived from a woman in her forties or fifties with acute or convalescent COVID-19. This chain links TRBV18 with TRBJ2-7; 8 positions agree with TRBD1. What was sequenced was peripheral blood. The DNA of the CDR3 is TGTGCCAGCTCATCCTCCGGGACAGGCATCAACGAGCAGTACTTC. It is translated as CASSSSGTGINEQYF. Full variable domain (rest looked up from reference TRBV18 and TRBJ2-7): NAGVMQNPRHLVRRRGQEARLRCSPMKGHSHVYWYRQLPEEGLKFMVYLQKENIIDESGMPKERFSAEFPKEGPSILRIQQVVRGDSAAYFCASSSSGTGINEQYFGPGTRLTVT.